The 15 T cell receptor beta chains given below trace back to one sample, sequenced in a study of T cells in Graves' hyperthyroidism and ophthalmopathy. Using RNA transcripts as the source, TCR beta CDR3 regions were amplified. Using the HTBI primer set, a first-round RT-PCR was run on the TCR CDR3. MiXCR was run by TCRdb on the multiplex PCR reads, yielding one entry per CDR3 protein. Seen here are under 300,000 distinct CDR3 sequences, roughly 15% observed once, and the top ten hold 10% to 15%. Sequencing was performed on blood. These receptor sequences come from a woman between 40 and 50 years old with Graves' hyperthyroidism that later progressed to Graves' ophthalmopathy.

The rearrangement links TRBV25-1 to TRBJ2-7; D ambiguous. Germline values: CDR1 MGHDK, CDR2 SYGVNS. CDR3 length: 11 residues. V dropped 6 bases and J dropped 6 bases, with 9 bases sitting between them. CDR3 DNA: TGTGCCAGCAGACACATGGGCGAGCAGTACTTC. Its protein is CASRHMGEQYF.

This chain uses TRBV18 with TRBJ2-7; D gene uncertain. Germline V CDR1 and CDR2: KGHSH, LQKENI. Trimming took 4 bases from V and 7 from J, leaving 17 bases between them. This CDR3 comprises 14 residues. The DNA for the CDR3 is TGTGCCAGCTCACTTATAGGGCAGGATGAGGAGCAGTACTTC. The encoded protein is CASSLIGQDEEQYF.

This clonotype showed up many times. The CDR3 DNA sequence: TGTGCCAGCAGTTACTTGGGACAGGGAGGCGAGCAGTACTTC. Protein product: CASSYLGQGGEQYF. The V and J genes are TRBV6-2 or TRBV6-3 and TRBJ2-7; the match to TRBD1 covers 9 bases. The junction had 4 bases not matched to a gene; V was cut back by 1 base and J by 6 bases. The germline CDR1 and CDR2 sequences are MNHEY and SVGEGT. This CDR3 has 14 residues.

This clonotype appeared a few times. The chain employs TRBV20-1 and TRBJ2-1, with D hard to call. V gave up 4 bases and J gave up 7 bases, with 20 bases separating them. CDR1 and CDR2 from the germline V gene are DFQATT and SNEGSKA (reference sequence). The CDR3 extends over 15 amino acids. The CDR3 loop is CSAIFAQRPTNEQFF. The CDR3 DNA reads TGCAGTGCTATTTTTGCCCAGCGTCCAACTAATGAGCAGTTCTTC.

The V gene is TRBV5-1, the J gene TRBJ1-4; 7 bases are shared with TRBD1. Losses at the gene ends were 4 bases for V and 5 bases for J; bases not matched to a gene: 17. The length of the CDR3 is 18 residues. CDR1 SGHRS and CDR2 YFSETQ come from the germline V gene. The CDR3 region is CASSRIRDSFKGNEKLFF. In DNA, the CDR3 is TGCGCCAGCAGCCGGATCCGGGACAGCTTTAAGGGCAATGAAAAACTGTTTTTT.

This clonotype was recorded many times. Mismatch with germline at one junction end may stem from a read error. V is TRBV28 and J is TRBJ1-6; D remains ambiguous. The CDR3 is 15 amino acids. Germline assignment: CDR1 MDHEN and CDR2 SYDVKM. In nucleotides, the CDR3 is TGTGTCAGCAGTTCTTCCGGGCAAGTGGGGTCACCCCTCCACTTT. Its protein is CVSSSSGQVGSPLHF.

This clonotype was counted ten times or more. This chain connects TRBV20-1 to TRBJ2-2, with D unresolved. CDR3 length: 12 residues. Trimming stripped 4 bases from V and 2 bases from J, with 5 bases between. CDR1 is DFQATT, CDR2 SNEGSKA, per germline (reference sequence). The CDR3 DNA reads TGCAGTGCTAACGATAACACCGGGGAGCTGTTTTTT. Protein product: CSANDNTGELFF.

This clonotype was detected ten times or more. The J gene is TRBJ2-3, the V gene TRBV28; 8 bases map to TRBD2. Germline V gene lookup returns CDR1 MDHEN and CDR2 SYDVKM. J lost 0 bases, V lost 3 bases, and 8 bases had no gene match. The CDR3 has 17 residues. The CDR3 coding sequence is TGTGCCAGCAGTTTGGTCTGGCTAGCGGGTAGCACAGATACGCAGTATTTT. This sequence encodes CASSLVWLAGSTDTQYF.

This clonotype was observed at least ten times. This sequence joins TRBV18 and TRBJ2-3, with a weak D call TRBD1 (7 bases). Germline lookup yields CDR1 KGHSH and CDR2 LQKENI. V dropped 0 bases and J dropped 6 bases, with 13 bases sitting between them. CDR3 length: 15 residues. CDR3 DNA: TGTGCCAGCTCACCACCGGCAGGGGGGTCGGATACGCAGTATTTT. Encoded protein: CASSPPAGGSDTQYF.

This clonotype was detected many times. The rearrangement joins TRBV12-3 or TRBV12-4 to TRBJ2-3; D is undetermined. Trimming pared 0 bases from V and 3 bases from J, leaving 13 bases between. This CDR3 comprises 16 residues. CDR3 in amino acids: CASSLAPVWSTDTQYF. CDR3 DNA: TGTGCCAGCAGTTTAGCGCCAGTCTGGTCGACAGATACGCAGTATTTT.

In this sample, this clonotype turned up many times. The rearrangement uses TRBV6-1 and TRBJ1-4; D not certain. Deletions cut 10 bases from V and 0 bases from J, with 15 bases between. CDR1 and CDR2 (germline): MNHNS, SASEGT. The CDR3 has 15 amino acids. The CDR3 bases are TGTGCCACCAAGGGAGAGCTCGCAACTAATGAAAAACTGTTTTTT. Translated, it gives CATKGELATNEKLFF.

This clonotype has ten or more counts. The chain is built from TRBV6-1 and TRBJ2-7, with 7 bases lining up with TRBD1. The CDR3 covers 17 residues. CDR1 and CDR2 (germline): MNHNS, SASEGT. V gave up 6 bases and J gave up 1 base; unmatched junction bases: 15. The CDR3 nucleotides read TGTGCCAGCAGGAAGCCTATTAGGGGGACAGAATCCTACGAGCAGTACTTC. It translates to CASRKPIRGTESYEQYF.

This clonotype has at least ten counts. The V gene is TRBV11-2, the J gene TRBJ2-7; unclear D gene. V lost 2 bases and J 3 bases, leaving 11 bases between the germline ends. CDR1 SGHAT and CDR2 FQNNGV come from the germline V gene. The length of the CDR3 is 14 residues. CDR3 in amino acids: CASSLRRILYEQYF. The CDR3 DNA is TGTGCCAGCAGCTTAAGGCGGATACTCTACGAGCAGTACTTC.

The table lists this clonotype with many counts. The gene calls are TRBV11-2 and TRBJ2-1; possible D gene TRBD2, 6 bases. V was pared by 6 bases and J by 4 bases, with 16 bases between. The CDR3 length is 15 residues. Germline CDR1 and CDR2: SGHAT and FQNNGV. The CDR3 region has the DNA TGTGCCAGCAGACCTCGAACGGGAGCTTACAATGAGCAGTTCTTC. It yields the protein CASRPRTGAYNEQFF. Together with reference TRBV11-2 and TRBJ2-1, the CDR3 gives the full variable domain: EAGVAQSPRYKIIEKRQSVAFWCNPISGHATLYWYQQILGQGPKLLIQFQNNGVVDDSQLPKDRFSAERLKGVDSTLKIQPAKLEDSAVYLCASRPRTGAYNEQFFGPGTRLTVL.

This clonotype was recorded many times. V gene TRBV19 combines with J gene TRBJ2-7; 10 positions match TRBD2. Unmatched junction bases numbered 13, after V lost 4 bases and J lost 4 bases. The CDR3 contains 17 residues. CDR1 is LNHDA and CDR2 is SQIVND in the germline V gene (reference sequence). The CDR3: CASSRRLAGERFYEQYF. The CDR3 DNA reads as TGTGCCAGTAGTAGACGCCTAGCGGGGGAACGTTTTTACGAGCAGTACTTC.